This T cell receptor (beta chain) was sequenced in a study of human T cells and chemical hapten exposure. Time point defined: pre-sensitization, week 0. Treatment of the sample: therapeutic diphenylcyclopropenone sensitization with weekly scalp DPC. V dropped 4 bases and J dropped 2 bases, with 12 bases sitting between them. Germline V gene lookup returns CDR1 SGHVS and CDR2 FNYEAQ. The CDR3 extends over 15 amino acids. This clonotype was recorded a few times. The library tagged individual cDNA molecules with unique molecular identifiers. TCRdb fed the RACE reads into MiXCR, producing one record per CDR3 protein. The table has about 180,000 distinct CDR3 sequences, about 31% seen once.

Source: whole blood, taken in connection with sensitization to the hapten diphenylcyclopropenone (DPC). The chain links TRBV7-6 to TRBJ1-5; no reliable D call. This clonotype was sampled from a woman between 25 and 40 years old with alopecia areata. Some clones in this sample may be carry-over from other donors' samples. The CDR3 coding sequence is TGTGCCAGCAGCTCACCCTATTTATGCAATCAGCCCCAGCATTTT. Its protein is CASSSPYLCNQPQHF.